This T cell receptor (beta chain) came from a study of blood T cell repertoires in COVID-19. Study-wide background: Sites in the United States, Italy and Spain provided acute and convalescent COVID-19 samples. PBMCs, B-cell-depleted T cells, or T cells provided the cDNA or gDNA that made up the material.

V was clipped by 1 base and J by 0 bases, with 26 bases between them. CDR1 and CDR2 (germline): SGHRS, YFSETQ. The CDR3 loop spans 21 amino acids. Per the study methods: Amplification from reference gene primers served as the basis for estimated nucleated cell counts. This table comes from immunoSEQ multiplex PCR, and its TCRdb copy is limited to in-frame clones, with some not included. That table furnishes V, J and clone size, whereas the DNA furnished D and trimming. The data contain around 86,000 clones, approximately 88% of them singletons. The specimen was peripheral blood. This chain connects TRBV5-1 to TRBJ2-1; tentative D call: TRBD2 (7 bases). The sequence was collected from a human donor in a cohort sampled during active COVID-19. The CDR3 loop reads CASSLRPQGGGIFNSYNEQFF. The CDR3 DNA reads as TGCGCCAGCAGCTTGCGGCCACAGGGAGGGGGTATTTTTAACTCCTACAATGAGCAGTTCTTC.